This TCR beta chain comes out of a study of blood T cell repertoires in COVID-19 (dated by TCRdb to 2019 to 2021). Some background on the complete study: The collaborator samples originated in the United States, Italy and Spain and spanned the acute and convalescent phases of COVID-19. The prospective study material was composed of cDNA or gDNA derived from T cells, B-cell-depleted T cells, or PBMCs. The repertoires were made available in a free public database intended to serve as a resource for research on the immune response to SARS-CoV-2. Nearly every sample came with metadata listing a de-identified subject ID, COVID-19 status, age in years and sex. Samples were obtained from the ongoing ImmuneRACE study (first 160 participants) and from 1,000 to 1,500 subjects provided by 6 global collaborators. HLA class I and class II types, where available, came from metadata supplied by the sample provider rather than from assay-based typing. The dataset comprised deeply sampled blood TCRbeta repertoires from subjects exposed to, actively infected with, or recovered from COVID-19.

Beyond this particular receptor, the publication reports: How much clinical and demographic metadata was included differed by source and by participant, and the metadata was provided uncurated.

Whole blood was collected in K2EDTA tubes by collaborating institutions according to the institutions' own protocols. For TCRbeta analysis, collaborators shipped samples as frozen whole blood, isolated PBMCs, or DNA extracted from either of those sample types. TCRbeta CDR3 regions were amplified from genomic DNA by means of the immunoSEQ Assay, a bias-controlled multiplex PCR. Per the original workflow: The number of nucleated cells in each sample was estimated from the amplification of reference gene primers within the assay. Sequence reads were collapsed and filtered to measure the absolute abundance of every unique TCRbeta CDR3 rearrangement. Productive Simpson clonality was computed per sample as the square root of Simpson's diversity index over productive rearrangements. TCRdb holds this immuneACCESS table with in-frame rearrangements only. Some clones are missing; in checked studies, unresolved V genes explain under half, and the rest has no known cause. V and J calls and clone size are those listed in that table; D and trimming were worked out from the DNA. Recorded for this sample are over 120,000 clones; approximately 81% of them occurred a single time. The biggest ten clones account for roughly 2.6% of the sample.

To note about this clone: Its antigen remains undetermined. No much larger clonotype is one base removed from it; base qualities were not supplied.

CDR1 and CDR2 (MDHEN, SYDVKM) derive from the germline V gene. The CDR3 spans 14 residues, from the cysteine through the phenylalanine. Left in the record is the CDR3 DNA by itself, 42 bases read in frame from the first base. Relative to germline, V is missing 4 bases and J is missing 3 bases, with 4 bases of the junction outside any gene match. The receptor was derived from a human donor with acute or convalescent COVID-19. The donor label of this sample is uncertain. The specimen sequenced was peripheral blood. This chain is built from TRBV28 and TRBJ1-2, with 8 junctional bases fitting TRBD1. DNA sequence: TGTGCCAGCAGTTCGGACAGGGACGACTATGGCTACACCTTC. Translated, it gives CASSSDRDDYGYTF.